The 10 T cell receptor beta chains below were found in one sample sequenced in a study of PD-1 blockade in mismatch repair-deficient tumors. TCRdb's copy holds only in-frame clones and misses some; the assay was immunoSEQ multiplex PCR. The data hold 80,000 to 100,000 clones, with about 84% observed a single time. Material: peripheral blood, obtained 12 weeks after starting pembrolizumab. The receptors stem from an adult with mismatch repair-deficient cancer.

The V call is TRBV6-5, the J call TRBJ1-2, with a weak D call TRBD1 (6 bases). Trimming cost V 0 bases and J 4 bases, with 12 bases left between them. CDR3 length: 15 amino acids. CDR1 is MNHEY and CDR2 is SVGAGI in the germline V gene. CDR3 DNA: TGTGCCAGCAGTTACTCGAAGTCAGGGGCCTATGGCTACACCTTC. This gives the protein CASSYSKSGAYGYTF.

This chain connects TRBV4-2 to TRBJ2-1, with D unresolved. Germline CDR1 LGHNA, CDR2 YNFKEQ. The CDR3 runs 16 residues. V was trimmed by 0 bases and J by 1 base, leaving 10 bases between them. This chain's CDR3 is CASSQDLPSSYNEQFF. The CDR3 bases are TGTGCCAGCAGCCAAGACCTTCCTAGTTCCTACAATGAGCAGTTCTTC.

This chain uses TRBV7-9 with TRBJ1-1, with D possibly TRBD1 on 5 matching bases. CDR3 length: 14 amino acids. V lost 1 base and J 6 bases, leaving 12 bases between the germline ends. Germline CDR1 is SEHNR and CDR2 is FQNEAQ (reference sequence). The CDR3 region is CASSLVGTDPEAFF. The CDR3 bases are TGTGCCAGCAGCTTAGTCGGGACGGACCCTGAAGCTTTCTTT.

The CDR3 nucleotides are TGTGCCAGTACTGGCCCCTACAATGAGCAGTTCTTC. This translates into CASTGPYNEQFF. This chain joins TRBV19 and TRBJ2-1; no definite D call. CDR1 LNHDA and CDR2 SQIVND come from the germline V gene (reference sequence). The germline V and J ends were trimmed by 7 bases and 2 bases, with 6 bases remaining between them. This CDR3 has 12 residues.

The chain carries TRBV5-1 and TRBJ1-5; D unresolved. The germline gives CDR1 SGHRS, CDR2 YFSETQ. With 2 bases removed from V and 3 bases from J, the gap between germline ends came to 6 bases. The CDR3 is 13 residues long. CDR3 nucleotide sequence: TGCGCCAGCAGCTTTGGGGTCAATCAGCCCCAGCATTTT. Translating it yields CASSFGVNQPQHF.

The chain joins TRBV6-6 to TRBJ2-7, with TRBD1 matching 7 bases. Germline V CDR1 and CDR2: MNHNY, SVGAGI (reference sequence). CDR3 size: 14 residues. Losses at the gene ends were 6 bases for V and 7 bases for J; bases not matched to a gene: 12. CDR3 coding DNA: TGTGCCAGCAGGGCCGGGACAGCTGACGAAGAGCAGTACTTC. This sequence encodes CASRAGTADEEQYF.

This clone was counted a single time. This chain connects TRBV9 to TRBJ1-2; TRBD1 matches 10 bases. CDR3 size: 13 residues. Germline V gene data show CDR1 as SGDLS and CDR2 as YYNGEE. Trimming at V came to 4 bases and at J to 7 bases, leaving 4 bases not matched to a gene. CDR3 loop: CASSRDRGLGYTF. CDR3 sequence (DNA): TGTGCCAGCAGCAGGGACAGGGGCCTTGGCTACACCTTC.

This clone has a handful of counts. The chain recombines TRBV28 with TRBJ1-1; D unclear. CDR1 is MDHEN and CDR2 is SYDVKM in the germline V gene. This CDR3 contains 11 residues. Trimming stripped 3 bases from V and 6 bases from J, with 5 bases between. CDR3 nucleotide sequence: TGTGCCAGCAGTTTTGGCCCTGAAGCTTTCTTT. Translating it yields CASSFGPEAFF.

This clone has only one observation. V usage is TRBV30 and J usage is TRBJ1-1; D gene uncertain. The V and J ends lost 4 bases and 1 base respectively, with 1 base between them. CDR3 length: 10 residues. Germline CDR1 and CDR2: GTSNPN and SVGIG (reference sequence). The CDR3 region is CAWKNTEAFF. The CDR3 DNA sequence: TGTGCCTGGAAGAACACTGAAGCTTTCTTT.

V and J are TRBV7-9 and TRBJ2-1, with D possibly TRBD1 on 6 matching bases. CDR3 length: 13 residues. Germline values: CDR1 SEHNR, CDR2 FQNEAQ (reference sequence). V gave up 7 bases and J gave up 4 bases, with 11 bases separating them. CDR3 sequence (DNA): TGTGCCAGCACTTCGGGACAATACAATGAGCAGTTCTTC. Translated: CASTSGQYNEQFF.